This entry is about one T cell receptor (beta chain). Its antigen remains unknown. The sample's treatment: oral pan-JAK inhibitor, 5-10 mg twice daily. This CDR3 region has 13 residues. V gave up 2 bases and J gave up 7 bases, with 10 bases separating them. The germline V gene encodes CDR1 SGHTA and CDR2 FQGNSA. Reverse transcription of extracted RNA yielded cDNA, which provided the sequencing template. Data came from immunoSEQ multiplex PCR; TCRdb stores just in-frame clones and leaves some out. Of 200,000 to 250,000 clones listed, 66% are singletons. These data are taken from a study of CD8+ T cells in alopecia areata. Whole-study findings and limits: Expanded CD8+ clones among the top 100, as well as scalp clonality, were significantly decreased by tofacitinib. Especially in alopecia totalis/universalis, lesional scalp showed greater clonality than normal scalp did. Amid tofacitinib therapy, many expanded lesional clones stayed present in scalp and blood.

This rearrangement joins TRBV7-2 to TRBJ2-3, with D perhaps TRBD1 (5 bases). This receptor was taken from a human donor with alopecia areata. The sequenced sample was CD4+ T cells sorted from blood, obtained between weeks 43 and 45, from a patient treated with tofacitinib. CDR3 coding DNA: TGTGCCAGCAGCTTAAAGCCAGGGAATACGCAGTATTTT. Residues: CASSLKPGNTQYF.